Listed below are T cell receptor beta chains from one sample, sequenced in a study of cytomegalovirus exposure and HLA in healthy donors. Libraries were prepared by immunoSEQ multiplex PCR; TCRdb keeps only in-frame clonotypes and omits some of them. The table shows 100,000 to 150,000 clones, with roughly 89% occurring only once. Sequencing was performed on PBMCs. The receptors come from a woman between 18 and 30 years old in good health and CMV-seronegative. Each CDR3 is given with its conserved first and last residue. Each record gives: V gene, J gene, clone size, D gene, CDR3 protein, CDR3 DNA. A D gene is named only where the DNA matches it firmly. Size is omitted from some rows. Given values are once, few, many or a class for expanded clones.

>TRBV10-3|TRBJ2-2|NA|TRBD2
CAIMSAGDGYTGELFF
TGTGCCATCATGTCAGCGGGAGATGGTTACACCGGGGAGCTGTTTTTT
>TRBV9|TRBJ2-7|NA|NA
CASSVEATAAKQYF
TGTGCCAGCAGCGTCGAGGCGACAGCAGCCAAGCAGTACTTC
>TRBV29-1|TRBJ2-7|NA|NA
CSVEGDTLYEQYF
TGCAGCGTTGAGGGGGACACCCTCTACGAGCAGTACTTC
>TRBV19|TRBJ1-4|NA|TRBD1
CASSEDRAEKLFF
TGTGCCAGTAGTGAGGACAGGGCTGAAAAACTGTTTTTT
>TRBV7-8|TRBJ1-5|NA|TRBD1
CASSLMTGGNSNQPQHF
TGTGCCAGCAGCTTAATGACAGGGGGGAATAGCAATCAGCCCCAGCATTTT
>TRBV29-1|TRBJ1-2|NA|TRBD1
CSVPTGGSYGYTF
TGCAGCGTCCCGACAGGGGGCTCTTATGGCTACACCTTC
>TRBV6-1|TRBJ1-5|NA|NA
CASSENRFNQPQHF
TGTGCCAGCAGTGAGAACAGATTCAATCAGCCCCAGCATTTT
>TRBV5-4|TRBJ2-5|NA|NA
CASHSRSGQETQYF
TGTGCCAGCCACTCCCGTAGCGGCCAAGAGACCCAGTACTTC
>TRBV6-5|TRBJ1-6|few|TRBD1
CASSLGQPNSPLHF
TGTGCCAGCAGTCTGGGACAGCCAAATTCACCCCTCCACTTT
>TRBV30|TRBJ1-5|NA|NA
CAWSVKILPPNQPQHF
TGTGCCTGGAGTGTTAAGATACTTCCCCCAAATCAGCCCCAGCATTTT
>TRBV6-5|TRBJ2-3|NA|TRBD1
CASSRQGGDTQYF
TGTGCCAGCAGCCGACAGGGTGGAGATACGCAGTATTTT
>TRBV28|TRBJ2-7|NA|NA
CASSTQNDWYSYEQYF
TGTGCCAGCAGTACTCAAAATGACTGGTACTCCTACGAGCAGTACTTC
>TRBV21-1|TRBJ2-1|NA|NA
CASSKVAGFNNEQFF
TGTGCCAGCAGCAAAGTTGCGGGATTCAACAATGAGCAGTTCTTC
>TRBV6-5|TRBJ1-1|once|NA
CASSYSGAPNTEAFF
TGTGCCAGCAGTTACTCAGGGGCTCCTAACACTGAAGCTTTCTTT
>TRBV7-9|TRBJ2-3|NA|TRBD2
CASSAPGTSGSGTDTQYF
TGTGCCAGCAGCGCGCCCGGGACTAGCGGGAGCGGAACAGATACGCAGTATTTT
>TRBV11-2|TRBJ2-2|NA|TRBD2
CASSSRVGGDGELFF
TGTGCCAGCAGTTCCCGAGTTGGGGGGGACGGGGAGCTGTTTTTT
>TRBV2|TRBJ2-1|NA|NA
CASRGGEQFF
TGTGCCAGCAGGGGGGGTGAGCAGTTCTTC
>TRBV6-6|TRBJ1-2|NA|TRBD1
CASSYNRDRHDYGYTF
TGTGCCAGCAGTTACAATAGGGACAGGCACGACTATGGCTACACCTTC
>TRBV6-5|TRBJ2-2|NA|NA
CAGGARNTGELFF
TGTGCTGGGGGCGCACGTAACACCGGGGAGCTGTTTTTT
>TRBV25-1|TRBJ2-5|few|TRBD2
CASRSVPAGGPETQYF
TGTGCCAGCAGGTCGGTCCCAGCGGGGGGGCCGGAGACCCAGTACTTC
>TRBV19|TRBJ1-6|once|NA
CASSIARENSPLHF
TGTGCCAGTAGTATTGCCCGAGAGAATTCACCCCTCCACTTT
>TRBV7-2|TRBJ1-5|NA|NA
CASSSNGLGGNQPQHF
TGTGCCAGCAGCTCTAATGGACTCGGGGGCAATCAGCCCCAGCATTTT
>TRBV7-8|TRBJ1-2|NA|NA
CASSLVSSGYTF
TGTGCCAGCAGCTTAGTTTCCTCTGGCTACACCTTC
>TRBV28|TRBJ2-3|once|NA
CASSSRDTQYF
TGTGCCAGCAGTTCCCGAGATACGCAGTATTTT
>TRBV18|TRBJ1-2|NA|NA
CASSPKATLYGYTF
TGTGCCAGCTCACCGAAAGCTACCCTCTATGGCTACACCTTC
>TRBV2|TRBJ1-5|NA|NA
CASGVNREGFSNQPQHF
TGTGCCAGCGGAGTAAACAGGGAAGGATTTAGCAATCAGCCCCAGCATTTT
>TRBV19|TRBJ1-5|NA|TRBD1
CASSFGQGRAGNQPQHF
TGTGCCAGTAGTTTCGGACAGGGACGGGCTGGCAATCAGCCCCAGCATTTT
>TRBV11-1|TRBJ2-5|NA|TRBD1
CATAAIQGQQTQYF
TGTGCCACCGCAGCCATACAGGGGCAGCAGACCCAGTACTTC
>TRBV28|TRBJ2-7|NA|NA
CASKADAGRYEQYF
TGTGCCAGCAAAGCAGATGCAGGGCGCTACGAGCAGTACTTC
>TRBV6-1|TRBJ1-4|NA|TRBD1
CASSEAAGGFLTNEKLFF
TGTGCCAGCAGTGAAGCGGCAGGGGGGTTTTTAACTAATGAAAAACTGTTTTTT
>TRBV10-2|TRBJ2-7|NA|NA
CASSLRAQYPYEQYF
TGCGCCAGCAGCCTGAGGGCCCAATACCCCTACGAGCAGTACTTC
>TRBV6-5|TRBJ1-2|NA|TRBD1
CASKGSRTGHGYTF
TGTGCCAGCAAAGGAAGTAGGACAGGACATGGCTACACCTTC
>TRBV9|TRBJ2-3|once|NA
CASSVAGTTSTDTQYF
TGTGCCAGCAGCGTAGCCGGGACAACTAGCACAGATACGCAGTATTTT
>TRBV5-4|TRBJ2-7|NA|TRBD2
CASSSRSFLAGGPDEQYF
TGTGCCAGCAGCTCTCGTTCCTTTCTAGCGGGAGGGCCTGACGAGCAGTACTTC
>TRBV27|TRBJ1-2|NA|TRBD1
CASSLTGNLKSMGYTF
TGTGCCAGCAGTCTGACAGGGAACCTTAAGTCTATGGGCTACACCTTC
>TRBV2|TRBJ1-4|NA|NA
CASSDGQPNEKLFF
TGTGCCAGCAGTGACGGACAGCCGAATGAAAAACTGTTTTTT
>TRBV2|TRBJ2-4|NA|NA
CASRVDSHSYF
TGTGCCAGCAGGGTCGACTCACATTCGTACTTC
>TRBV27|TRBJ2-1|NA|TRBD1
CATQDRGLDEQFF
TGTGCCACCCAAGACAGGGGCCTCGATGAGCAGTTCTTC
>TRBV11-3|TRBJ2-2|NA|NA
CASSLVDTGELFF
TGTGCCAGCAGCTTAGTCGACACCGGGGAGCTGTTTTTT
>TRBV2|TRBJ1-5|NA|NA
CASSASKGAIGVLGNQPQHF
TGTGCCAGCAGTGCTTCAAAAGGGGCCATTGGGGTGTTAGGCAATCAGCCCCAGCATTTT
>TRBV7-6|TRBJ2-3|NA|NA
CASSLNSDTQYF
TGTGCCAGCAGCTTAAACTCAGATACGCAGTATTTT
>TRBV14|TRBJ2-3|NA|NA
CASSQDYAGYTQYF
TGTGCCAGCAGCCAAGATTACGCAGGTTATACGCAGTATTTT
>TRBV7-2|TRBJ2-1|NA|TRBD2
CASKPKMGGSSYNEQFF
TGTGCCAGCAAGCCAAAAATGGGCGGGAGCTCCTACAATGAGCAGTTCTTC
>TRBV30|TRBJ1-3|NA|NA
CAWSGPRQGPTYVPEHTIYF
TGTGCCTGGAGTGGCCCCCGGCAGGGGCCCACTTATGTCCCGGAACACACCATATATTTT
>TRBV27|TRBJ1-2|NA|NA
CASSLSSAGRQGYTF
TGTGCCAGCAGTTTATCGTCCGCAGGGAGGCAGGGCTACACCTTC
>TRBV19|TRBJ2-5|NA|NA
CASRSPGLTQETQYF
TGTGCCAGTAGGTCTCCGGGACTCACCCAAGAGACCCAGTACTTC
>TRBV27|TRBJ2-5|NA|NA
CASSSSTGSGETQYF
TGTGCCAGCAGTTCCTCTACAGGGTCCGGAGAGACCCAGTACTTC
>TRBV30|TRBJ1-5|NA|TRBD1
CAWSVQGWEPQHF
TGTGCCTGGAGTGTACAGGGGTGGGAGCCCCAGCATTTT
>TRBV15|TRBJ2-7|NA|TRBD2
CATSRVAGTSGTLSHEQYF
TGTGCCACCAGCAGGGTAGCCGGGACTAGCGGGACTCTTTCTCACGAGCAGTACTTC
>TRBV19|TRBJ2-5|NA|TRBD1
CASSVTGGNQETQYF
TGTGCCAGTAGCGTGACAGGGGGGAACCAAGAGACCCAGTACTTC
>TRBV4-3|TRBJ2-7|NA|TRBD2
CASSQEIIAGGYEQYF
TGCGCCAGCAGCCAAGAGATTATAGCGGGAGGCTACGAGCAGTACTTC